These 21 T cell receptor beta chains came from one sample sequenced in a study of T cell responses to AZD1222 COVID-19 vaccine. Sequencing used immunoSEQ multiplex PCR; TCRdb keeps in-frame clones, though not all of them. This table has about 120,000 clones, about nine tenths appearing once. The sequencing used peripheral blood, collected 28 days after the second AZD1222 dose. These receptors all come from an adult who received the AZD1222 COVID-19 vaccine.

This clone was seen just once. The rearrangement links TRBV19 to TRBJ1-5; the match to TRBD1 covers 7 bases. Per germline, CDR1 LNHDA and CDR2 SQIVND (reference sequence). The CDR3 is made up of 15 amino acids. Trimming cost V 5 bases and J 4 bases; bases outside gene matches: 8. The CDR3 loop is CASSPGTAINQPQHF. In DNA form, the CDR3 reads TGTGCCAGTAGTCCGGGGACAGCGATAAATCAGCCCCAGCATTTT.

This chain connects TRBV5-5 to TRBJ1-3; D gene uncertain. The V end was cut by 1 base, the J end by 1 base, with 3 bases between. The CDR3 extends over 13 amino acids. Germline CDR1 reads SGHKS; CDR2 reads YYEKEE (reference sequence). CDR3 protein: CASSLFSGNTIYF. For the CDR3, the DNA is TGTGCCAGCAGCTTGTTTTCTGGAAACACCATATATTTT. Variable domain in full (rest from reference TRBV5-5 and TRBJ1-3): DAGVTQSPTHLIKTRGQQVTLRCSPISGHKSVSWYQQVLGQGPQFIFQYYEKEERGRGNFPDRFSARQFPNYSSELNVNALLLGDSALYLCASSLFSGNTIYFGEGSWLTVV.

The gene calls are TRBV6-5 and TRBJ1-4, with TRBD1 as a possible D gene (6 bases). There are 14 residues in the CDR3. In germline, CDR1 is MNHEY, CDR2 SVGAGI. V lost 5 bases and J lost 3, with 10 bases in between. In nucleotides, the CDR3 is TGTGCCAGCAGTCCAGGGGTAGCTAATGAAAAACTGTTTTTT. It encodes CASSPGVANEKLFF.

The V and J genes are TRBV18 and TRBJ2-7; 11 nucleotides align to TRBD2. CDR1 and CDR2 (germline): KGHSH, LQKENI. The CDR3 consists of 17 residues. After removal of 0 bases from V and 2 bases from J, the junction contained 6 bases not matched to a gene. The CDR3 protein is CASSPPSGGVETYEQYF. In nucleotides, the CDR3 is TGTGCCAGCTCACCACCTAGCGGGGGGGTCGAAACCTACGAGCAGTACTTC.

CDR3 amino acids: CARGLVDNEQFF. As DNA, the CDR3 is TGTGCCAGAGGACTAGTTGATAATGAGCAGTTCTTC. The chain has TRBV2 and TRBJ2-1; 7 bases align to TRBD2. Germline CDR1 and CDR2: SNHLY and FYNNEI. The CDR3 has 12 residues. V shed 9 bases and J 7 bases; nucleotides not matched to a gene: 6.

The chain couples TRBV5-8 to TRBJ1-1; D is perhaps TRBD1 (6 bases). The CDR3 is 15 residues long. Trimming stripped 2 bases from V and 4 bases from J, with 15 bases between. CDR1 SGHTS and CDR2 YDEGEE come from the germline V gene. CDR3 DNA sequence: TGTGCCAGCAGCTTAACAGGGAGGGTGACCACTGAAGCTTTCTTT. It specifies CASSLTGRVTTEAFF.

The chain combines TRBV7-2 with TRBJ1-2; 7 positions match TRBD1. Per germline, CDR1 SGHTA and CDR2 FQGNSA. V dropped 3 bases and J dropped 6; count of bases not matched to a gene: 7. This CDR3 contains 14 residues. CDR3 coding DNA: TGTGCCAGCAGCTTCTCCGGACAGGCCGATGGCTACACCTTC. Translation: CASSFSGQADGYTF. Using reference TRBV7-2 and TRBJ1-2 for the parts outside the CDR3, the full variable domain is GAGVSQSPSNKVTEKGKDVELRCDPISGHTALYWYRQSLGQGLEFLIYFQGNSAPDKSGLPSDRFSAERTGGSVSTLTIQRTQQEDSAVYLCASSFSGQADGYTFGSGTRLTVV.

This chain connects TRBV6-2 or TRBV6-3 to TRBJ1-5; the match to TRBD1 covers 8 bases. CDR3 length: 17 residues. V shed 4 bases and J 0 bases; nucleotides not matched to a gene: 8. The germline CDR1 and CDR2 sequences are MNHEY and SVGEGT. CDR3 protein: CASSSDRAGFSNQPQHF. CDR3 coding DNA: TGTGCCAGCAGTTCGGACAGGGCGGGCTTTAGCAATCAGCCCCAGCATTTT.

CDR3 nucleotide sequence: TGTGCCAGCAGTCCAATCGGAAGGAACACCGGGGAGCTGTTTTTT. Residues: CASSPIGRNTGELFF. The V and J genes are TRBV27 and TRBJ2-2, with unresolved D. Trimming took 5 bases from V and 1 from J, leaving 11 bases between them. Germline loops: CDR1 MNHEY, CDR2 SMNVEV (reference sequence). This CDR3 has 15 residues.

The rearrangement uses TRBV3-1 (or the pseudogene TRBV3-2) and TRBJ2-2, with D hard to call. V gave up 5 bases and J gave up 3 bases, with 16 bases separating them. Germline CDR1 reads LGHDT; CDR2 reads YNNKEL (reference sequence). This CDR3 comprises 16 residues. The CDR3 DNA is TGTGCCAGCAGCAAAACAGTTATTCGGGACACCGGGGAGCTGTTTTTT. This sequence encodes CASSKTVIRDTGELFF.

The chain carries TRBV11-2 and TRBJ1-5, with D perhaps TRBD1 (6 bases). V was trimmed by 1 base and J by 9 bases, leaving 16 bases between them. CDR1 and CDR2 (germline): SGHAT, FQNNGV. This CDR3 comprises 15 residues. CDR3 nucleotides: TGTGCCAGCAGCTTAGGTGCGGCAGGGGATCGGCCCCAGCATTTT. Amino acids: CASSLGAAGDRPQHF.

The genes are TRBV11-2 and TRBJ1-1, with a possible D match to TRBD1 (5 bases). Trimming cost V 5 bases and J 10 bases, with 14 bases left between them. Germline values: CDR1 SGHAT, CDR2 FQNNGV. This CDR3 contains 12 residues. Here the CDR3 reads CASSKGSRGAFF. DNA for the CDR3: TGTGCCAGCAGCAAGGGGTCGCGGGGAGCTTTCTTT.

This clone turned up a few times. The rearrangement links TRBV5-4 to TRBJ1-1; D perhaps matches TRBD1 (5 bases). The CDR3 length is 16 residues. CDR1 and CDR2 from the germline V gene are SGHNT and YYREEE (reference sequence). Trimming left V 3 bases short and J 6 bases short, with 21 bases between. The CDR3 sequence is CASSSDPGFLVPEAFF. CDR3 in DNA: TGTGCCAGCAGCTCGGACCCAGGGTTCCTAGTCCCTGAAGCTTTCTTT.

V and J are TRBV7-3 and TRBJ2-3; D gene unclear. V shed 1 base and J shed 1 base, with 6 bases lying between them. In germline, CDR1 is SGHTA, CDR2 FQGTGA. The CDR3 spans 14 residues. CDR3 DNA: TGTGCCAGCAGCTTAAACCCTCGCACAGATACGCAGTATTTT. Translating it yields CASSLNPRTDTQYF.

V usage is TRBV15 and J usage is TRBJ1-2; tentatively, D is TRBD1 (6 bases). The CDR3 is 12 residues long. Germline CDR1 reads LNHNV; CDR2 reads YYDKDF (reference sequence). Trimming shortened V by 3 bases and J by 6 bases, and 8 bases separated the two germline ends. CDR3 loop: CATSRGHDGYTF. The CDR3, as DNA: TGTGCCACCAGCAGGGGACACGATGGCTACACCTTC.

The CDR3 reads CASSQLNSPLHF. The CDR3 DNA reads TGTGCCAGCAGTCAGCTAAATTCACCCCTCCACTTT. The chain carries TRBV6-6 and TRBJ1-6; no reliable D call. From germline, CDR1 is MNHNY and CDR2 SVGAGI (reference sequence). The CDR3 contains 12 residues. The germline V and J ends were trimmed by 5 bases and 7 bases, with 6 bases remaining between them.

This clone was picked up one time. The chain combines TRBV27 with TRBJ1-4; a weak D match, TRBD1 (5 bases). The length of the CDR3 is 14 residues. The ends were cut back, 8 bases at V and 8 bases at J, with 18 bases in the middle. CDR1 and CDR2 (germline): MNHEY, SMNVEV (reference sequence). The CDR3 DNA follows: TGTGCCAGCGGGCATTCCAGGGCGGAAGAAAAACTGTTTTTT. It translates to CASGHSRAEEKLFF.

The V gene is TRBV5-3, the J gene TRBJ1-6, with a tentative D call TRBD1 (6 bases). TRBV5-3 is given ORF status, its function remaining uncertain. The CDR3 extends over 17 amino acids. Deletions cut 2 bases from V and 9 bases from J, with 21 bases between. CDR3 loop: CARSFAGEVRSISPLHF. CDR3 nucleotide sequence: TGTGCCAGAAGCTTTGCAGGGGAGGTTAGGAGTATTTCACCCCTCCACTTT.

The chain uses TRBV30 and TRBJ2-1, with unresolved D. The V gene's germline CDR1 is GTSNPN and CDR2 SVGIG (reference sequence). The CDR3 has 12 amino acids. V was pared by 2 bases and J by 6 bases, with 8 bases between. The CDR3 sequence: CAWSSHGNEQFF. The DNA for the CDR3 is TGTGCCTGGAGTAGCCACGGCAATGAGCAGTTCTTC.

The chain employs TRBV5-5 and TRBJ1-2, with D perhaps TRBD1 (5 bases). CDR3 size: 15 residues. The germline V gene has CDR1 SGHKS and CDR2 YYEKEE (reference sequence). The V end lost 4 bases, the J end lost 2 bases, and 15 bases lay between the germline ends. The CDR3 DNA reads TGTGCCAGCAGCCTTGGGGGGACCCTAAACTATGGCTACACCTTC. Amino acids: CASSLGGTLNYGYTF.

The chain has TRBV6-2 or TRBV6-3 and TRBJ2-7; D is uncertain. CDR3 length: 11 amino acids. CDR1 MNHEY and CDR2 SVGEGT come from the germline V gene. V gave up 5 bases and J gave up 3 bases, with 5 bases separating them. In DNA, the CDR3 is TGTGCCAGCAGTAACGGCTACGAGCAGTACTTC. It encodes CASSNGYEQYF.